This TCR beta chain is from a study of cytomegalovirus exposure and HLA in healthy donors. Study-level findings and limits: Subsequent analysis showed first-cohort TCR clusters tending to co-occur in some 110 validation repertoires.

Profiling relied on immunoSEQ multiplex PCR, and the TCRdb table lists in-frame clones only, not all of them. The top ten hold approximately 30% of the sample, which has around 150,000 clones, approximately 82% seen once. The CDR3 consists of 16 residues. The ends were cut back, 2 bases at V and 2 bases at J, with 16 bases in the middle. Looked up from germline, CDR1 is SGDLS and CDR2 is YYNGEE. Of note for this clone: No antigen is known for it.

Input material: PBMCs. This clonotype originated in a man aged 25 to 45 in good health and CMV-seropositive. The chain links TRBV9 to TRBJ2-5, with a tentative D call TRBD2 (6 bases). The CDR3, as DNA: TGTGCCAGCAGCGTGGGGGGAGCGGGCCGACAAGAGACCCAGTACTTC. As protein: CASSVGGAGRQETQYF.